This passage covers 28 T cell receptor beta chains from one sample sequenced in a study of blood T cell repertoires in COVID-19. TCRdb keeps only in-frame clones here, not all; method: immunoSEQ multiplex PCR. Among approximately 210,000 clones listed, about 84% were seen once. The source material was PBMCs or T cells enriched from blood (not recorded which). The receptors were gathered from a man in his thirties or forties with acute COVID-19.

The V and J genes are TRBV30 and TRBJ1-6; D unresolved. The ends were cut back, 2 bases at V and 13 bases at J, with 9 bases in the middle. CDR1 and CDR2 from the germline V gene are GTSNPN and SVGIG (reference sequence). CDR3 length: 11 amino acids. CDR3 sequence reads: CAWSSGPPLHF. For the CDR3, the DNA is TGTGCCTGGAGTAGTGGGCCTCCCCTCCACTTT.

The chain combines TRBV9 with TRBJ2-5, with a tentative D call TRBD2 (6 bases). Germline assignment: CDR1 SGDLS and CDR2 YYNGEE. Deletions cut 3 bases from V and 2 bases from J, with 14 bases between. This CDR3 is 15 amino acids long. CDR3 DNA sequence: TGTGCCAGCAGCGGTTCGGGGAGGAGGCAAGAGACCCAGTACTTC. It specifies CASSGSGRRQETQYF. Together with reference TRBV9 and TRBJ2-5, the CDR3 gives the full variable domain: DSGVTQTPKHLITATGQRVTLRCSPRSGDLSVYWYQQSLDQGLQFLIQYYNGEERAKGNILERFSAQQFPDLHSELNLSSLELGDSALYFCASSGSGRRQETQYFGPGTRLLVL.

This clone turned up a few times. This chain joins TRBV27 and TRBJ2-5, with TRBD2 as a possible D gene (7 bases). The V gene lost 3 bases and the J gene lost 7 bases, with 12 bases spanning the gap. This CDR3 has 13 residues. Germline V gene sequence: CDR1 MNHEY, CDR2 SMNVEV (reference sequence). CDR3 sequence reads: CASSFGGPRTQYF. The DNA for the CDR3 is TGTGCCAGCAGTTTCGGGGGGCCGCGGACCCAGTACTTC.

The chain carries TRBV27 and TRBJ1-1; D might be TRBD1 (5 bases). Germline CDR1 MNHEY, CDR2 SMNVEV (reference sequence). V dropped 6 bases and J dropped 5 bases, with 16 bases sitting between them. CDR3 length: 14 residues. CDR3 region: CASRKYQGRTEAFF. The DNA for the CDR3 is TGTGCCAGCAGAAAATATCAGGGTCGAACTGAAGCTTTCTTT.

Comments on this clone: Relative to the germline gene, one junction end is altered; a read error may explain this. The chain uses TRBV2 and TRBJ2-2, with D hard to call. Germline V lookup: CDR1 SNHLY, CDR2 FYNNEI. The CDR3 is 10 amino acids. The CDR3 loop is CASKITEPFF. The CDR3 DNA is TGTGCCAGCAAAATAACAGAGCCGTTTTTT.

The gene calls are TRBV5-1 and TRBJ1-2; the match to TRBD1 covers 7 bases. Germline V CDR1 and CDR2: SGHRS, YFSETQ. The V and J ends lost 4 bases and 7 bases, in that order; junction bases with no gene match: 10. The CDR3 sequence is 14 residues long. Here the CDR3 DNA reads TGCGCCAGCAGCACAGAATACAGGGGATTTGGCTACACCTTC. Protein: CASSTEYRGFGYTF. Variable domain in full (rest from reference TRBV5-1 and TRBJ1-2): KAGVTQTPRYLIKTRGQQVTLSCSPISGHRSVSWYQQTPGQGLQFLFEYFSETQRNKGNFPGRFSGRQFSNSRSEMNVSTLELGDSALYLCASSTEYRGFGYTFGSGTRLTVV.

V usage is TRBV28 and J usage is TRBJ1-1; maybe TRBD1 (6 bases). From germline, CDR1 is MDHEN and CDR2 SYDVKM. With 5 bases removed from V and 5 bases from J, the gap between germline ends came to 15 bases. CDR3 length: 14 residues. The DNA for the CDR3 is TGTGCCAGCAGTCTATCACAGGGATGGACTGAAGCTTTCTTT. The encoded protein is CASSLSQGWTEAFF.

The rearrangement uses TRBV7-2 and TRBJ1-5; the D is unclear. This CDR3 comprises 14 residues. Germline CDR1 and CDR2: SGHTA and FQGNSA. V was shortened by 5 bases and J by 7 bases, with 15 bases between the two germline ends. The DNA of the CDR3 is TGTGCCAGCAGCGAGTCGAGTTTTAACCAGCCCCAGCATTTT. Amino acid sequence: CASSESSFNQPQHF. The whole variable domain, filled in from reference TRBV7-2 and TRBJ1-5, reads GAGVSQSPSNKVTEKGKDVELRCDPISGHTALYWYRQSLGQGLEFLIYFQGNSAPDKSGLPSDRFSAERTGGSVSTLTIQRTQQEDSAVYLCASSESSFNQPQHFGDGTRLSIL.

The chain joins TRBV5-4 to TRBJ2-5; D not resolved. This CDR3 has 14 residues. The V and J ends lost 4 bases and 4 bases respectively, with 14 bases between them. Germline-derived CDR1 and CDR2 are SGHNT and YYREEE (reference sequence). DNA of the CDR3: TGTGCCAGCAGCCTAGATTTGACCGGAGAGACCCAGTACTTC. Encoded protein: CASSLDLTGETQYF.

J is TRBJ1-1 and V is TRBV19; D call uncertain. In germline, CDR1 is LNHDA, CDR2 SQIVND (reference sequence). V lost 7 bases to trimming and J lost 11 bases, with 14 bases between them. The CDR3 sequence is 11 residues long. CDR3 region: CASKFGVAAFF. The CDR3 DNA is TGTGCCAGTAAATTCGGGGTAGCGGCTTTCTTT.

This chain connects TRBV6-2 or TRBV6-3 to TRBJ2-7; 7 nucleotides align to TRBD2. Trimming took 4 bases from V and 4 from J; bases not matched to a gene: 7. The CDR3 is made up of 14 amino acids. Germline CDR1 and CDR2: MNHEY and SVGEGT. Here the CDR3 reads CASSFGGGIYEQYF. The CDR3 region has the DNA TGTGCCAGCAGTTTCGGCGGGGGTATATACGAGCAGTACTTC.

V is TRBV10-3 and J is TRBJ2-2, with TRBD2 matching over 10 bases. This CDR3 contains 14 residues. Trimming at V came to 10 bases and at J to 6 bases, leaving 8 bases not matched to a gene. CDR1 is ENHRY and CDR2 is SYGVKD in the germline V gene. CDR3 coding DNA: TGTGCCACAGCGGGGGGGCCGATTGCCGGGGAGCTGTTTTTT. This translates into CATAGGPIAGELFF.

The rearrangement uses TRBV11-2 and TRBJ1-3; D is unclear. Trimming stripped 4 bases from V and 6 bases from J, with 16 bases between. The CDR3 covers 15 residues. CDR1 and CDR2 (germline): SGHAT, FQNNGV. DNA for the CDR3: TGTGCCAGCAGCTCTACCTCCGGGAAGGCAAACACCATATATTTT. This gives the protein CASSSTSGKANTIYF. The whole variable domain, remainder taken from reference TRBV11-2 and TRBJ1-3, is EAGVAQSPRYKIIEKRQSVAFWCNPISGHATLYWYQQILGQGPKLLIQFQNNGVVDDSQLPKDRFSAERLKGVDSTLKIQPAKLEDSAVYLCASSSTSGKANTIYFGEGSWLTVV.

The rearrangement links TRBV10-3 to TRBJ2-2; 7 nucleotides match TRBD2. CDR1 ENHRY and CDR2 SYGVKD come from the germline V gene. The junction had 5 bases not matched to a gene; V was cut back by 6 bases and J by 7 bases. The CDR3 length is 13 residues. The CDR3 is CAISPREGGELFF. Here the CDR3 DNA reads TGTGCCATCAGCCCCAGGGAGGGCGGGGAGCTGTTTTTT.

The chain combines TRBV30 with TRBJ2-2; D perhaps matches TRBD1 (5 bases). Looked up from germline, CDR1 is GTSNPN and CDR2 is SVGIG (reference sequence). The CDR3 has 13 residues. Trimming left V 3 bases short and J 4 bases short, with 9 bases between. The CDR3 region has the DNA TGTGCCTGGAGCAGGGTGGCCACCGGGGAGCTGTTTTTT. This codes for CAWSRVATGELFF. Looking up the rest from reference TRBV30 and TRBJ2-2 gives the full variable domain: SQTIHQWPATLVQPVGSPLSLECTVEGTSNPNLYWYRQAAGRGLQLLFYSVGIGQISSEVPQNLSASRPQDRQFILSSKKLLLSDSGFYLCAWSRVATGELFFGEGSRLTVL.

The genes are TRBV19 and TRBJ2-5; TRBD1 might be the D (8 bases). The CDR3 extends over 16 amino acids. Trimming stripped 6 bases from V and 5 bases from J, with 22 bases between. Germline lookup yields CDR1 LNHDA and CDR2 SQIVND (reference sequence). The CDR3 loop reads CASRPTGGVTWETQYF. The CDR3 region has the DNA TGTGCCAGTAGACCTACAGGGGGGGTAACTTGGGAGACCCAGTACTTC.

This clone was observed a single time. The chain employs TRBV10-3 and TRBJ2-3; 9 nucleotides match TRBD2. Germline-derived CDR1 and CDR2 are ENHRY and SYGVKD. The CDR3 sequence is 14 residues long. Germline trimming cut 4 bases from V and 2 bases from J; bases unmatched to any gene: 1. CDR3 in DNA: TGTGCCATCAGTGCGGGACTAGCCACAGATACGCAGTATTTT. Its translation: CAISAGLATDTQYF.

The chain links TRBV5-1 to TRBJ1-2; 12 bases map to TRBD1. The V gene's germline CDR1 is SGHRS and CDR2 YFSETQ. The CDR3 contains 14 residues. After removal of 4 bases from V and 5 bases from J, the junction contained 3 bases not matched to a gene. CDR3 bases: TGCGCCAGCAGCCGGGGACAGGGGGCGTATGGCTACACCTTC. Its protein is CASSRGQGAYGYTF. The full variable domain, rest sourced from reference TRBV5-1 and TRBJ1-2, is KAGVTQTPRYLIKTRGQQVTLSCSPISGHRSVSWYQQTPGQGLQFLFEYFSETQRNKGNFPGRFSGRQFSNSRSEMNVSTLELGDSALYLCASSRGQGAYGYTFGSGTRLTVV.

The V call is TRBV6-1, the J call TRBJ1-1, with D perhaps TRBD1 (6 bases). The CDR3 totals 12 residues. V was cut by 3 bases and J by 13 bases, with 15 bases left in between. The germline gives CDR1 MNHNS, CDR2 SASEGT. CDR3 protein: CASSEFTVGGFF. The CDR3 nucleotides read TGTGCCAGCAGTGAGTTCACGGTAGGGGGTTTCTTT.

The rearrangement uses TRBV3-1 (or the pseudogene TRBV3-2) and TRBJ1-1; D not certain. V dropped 5 bases and J dropped 1 base, with 11 bases sitting between them. Germline lookup yields CDR1 LGHDT and CDR2 YNNKEL (reference sequence). The CDR3 loop spans 14 amino acids. The CDR3 loop is CASSTLGGNTEAFF. For the CDR3, the DNA is TGTGCCAGCAGCACCCTCGGTGGGAACACTGAAGCTTTCTTT.

The J gene is TRBJ1-2, the V gene TRBV28; D gene unclear. Germline-derived CDR1 and CDR2 are MDHEN and SYDVKM. Trimming left V 8 bases short and J 8 bases short, with 18 bases between. CDR3 size: 13 residues. This chain's CDR3 is CASFGIGRYGYTF. CDR3 bases: TGTGCCAGCTTTGGAATAGGGAGGTACGGCTACACCTTC.

This chain uses TRBV30 with TRBJ2-1, with no clear D. CDR3 length: 10 residues. The ends were cut back, 5 bases at V and 9 bases at J, with 8 bases in the middle. CDR1 GTSNPN and CDR2 SVGIG come from the germline V gene (reference sequence). The CDR3 DNA reads TGTGCCTGGCCCCTCGTTGAGCAGTTCTTC. Translation gives CAWPLVEQFF.

The rearrangement uses TRBV10-1 and TRBJ1-3; D not certain. Germline V gives CDR1 WNHNN, CDR2 SYGVQD (reference sequence). V shed 7 bases and J shed 0 bases, with 22 bases lying between them. The CDR3 runs 18 residues. The CDR3 DNA reads as TGCGCCAGCAAGGAACCCCGGGGTTACGGAGACTCTGGAAACACCATATATTTT. This sequence encodes CASKEPRGYGDSGNTIYF.

The chain recombines TRBV19 with TRBJ2-3; 7 bases match TRBD2. The CDR3 has 13 amino acids. Germline CDR1 LNHDA, CDR2 SQIVND (reference sequence). The V segment lost 4 bases and the J segment 2 bases; nucleotides outside the gene matches: 0. DNA for the CDR3: TGTGCCAGTAGTAGGGACTACACAGATACGCAGTATTTT. Translated: CASSRDYTDTQYF.

The V and J genes are TRBV6-5 and TRBJ1-2, with TRBD1 matching over 9 bases. CDR3 length: 14 amino acids. The junction had 8 bases not matched to a gene; V was cut back by 8 bases and J by 4 bases. From germline, CDR1 is MNHEY and CDR2 SVGAGI. CDR3 sequence: CASVGGQGVYGYTF. The CDR3 DNA follows: TGTGCCAGCGTCGGGGGACAGGGAGTCTATGGCTACACCTTC.

This clone has only a few counts. The gene calls are TRBV7-6 and TRBJ1-5, with D possibly being TRBD1 (6 bases). V was shortened by 3 bases and J by 4 bases, with 13 bases between the two germline ends. The CDR3 extends over 15 amino acids. CDR1 is SGHVS and CDR2 is FNYEAQ in the germline V gene. The CDR3: CASSFTDSLNQPQHF. The CDR3 DNA reads TGTGCCAGCAGCTTCACGGACAGTTTGAATCAGCCCCAGCATTTT.

V usage is TRBV28 and J usage is TRBJ2-2; 8 nucleotides agree with TRBD2. Unmatched junction bases numbered 10, after V lost 3 bases and J lost 7 bases. Germline V gives CDR1 MDHEN, CDR2 SYDVKM. The CDR3 runs 16 residues. The CDR3 nucleotides read TGTGCCAGCAGTTTGATCGGGGGGGCTTTGAACGGGGAGCTGTTTTTT. Its translation is CASSLIGGALNGELFF.

The chain links TRBV5-6 to TRBJ1-1; D remains ambiguous. Looked up from germline, CDR1 is SGHDT and CDR2 is YYEEEE. The CDR3 consists of 12 residues. Trimming stripped 1 base from V and 5 bases from J, with 6 bases between. This chain's CDR3 is CASSLRWTEAFF. DNA for the CDR3: TGTGCCAGCAGCTTGCGGTGGACTGAAGCTTTCTTT.